A single sample is the source of the 16 T cell receptor beta chains below, sequenced in a study of radiotherapy plus CTLA-4 blockade in lung cancer. The protocol was immunoSEQ multiplex PCR, while the TCRdb copy is restricted to in-frame clones and leaves out a portion. This table has some 73,000 clones, around 79% appearing once. The sequencing here drew on peripheral blood, taken from a patient treated with radiotherapy plus ipilimumab. The receptors come from a human donor with non-small cell lung cancer whose response to radiotherapy plus ipilimumab could not be evaluated. Some clones in this sample may be carry-over from other donors' samples.

A note on this clone: An end of the junction does not agree with germline; a read error may underlie this. The chain joins TRBV6-1 to TRBJ2-7; TRBD1 matches at 9 bases. The CDR3 spans 14 residues. Germline V gene lookup returns CDR1 MNHNS and CDR2 SASEGT. CDR3 nucleotide sequence: TGTGCCAGCAGAGAAGGGACAGGGCCCGACGAGCAGTACTTC. This sequence encodes CASREGTGPDEQYF.

This chain uses TRBV18 with TRBJ2-7; TRBD1 matches at 7 bases. The CDR3 is 14 residues long. Germline V gives CDR1 KGHSH, CDR2 LQKENI. The V and J ends lost 0 bases and 6 bases, in that order; junction bases with no gene match: 5. This CDR3 reads CASSPPATGVEQYF. CDR3 DNA sequence: TGTGCCAGCTCACCACCGGCTACAGGGGTCGAGCAGTACTTC.

V is TRBV5-1 and J is TRBJ2-2, with TRBD2 identical over 9 bases. This CDR3 region has 15 residues. Germline loops: CDR1 SGHRS, CDR2 YFSETQ. Trimming removed 6 bases from V and 9 bases from J; junction bases left unmatched: 12. The DNA of the CDR3 is TGCGCCAGCAAGTTAGCGGGGGTTCCCCCCCGGGAGCTGTTTTTT. The encoded protein is CASKLAGVPPRELFF.

The chain carries TRBV18 and TRBJ2-7, with 9 bases fitting TRBD1. Germline CDR1 KGHSH, CDR2 LQKENI. V lost 4 bases and J lost 3; bases outside the gene matches: 7. There are 15 residues in the CDR3. CDR3 loop: CASSQPGQGGYEQYF. The CDR3, as DNA: TGTGCCAGCTCACAACCGGGACAGGGTGGCTACGAGCAGTACTTC. Using reference TRBV18 and TRBJ2-7 for the parts outside the CDR3, the full variable domain is NAGVMQNPRHLVRRRGQEARLRCSPMKGHSHVYWYRQLPEEGLKFMVYLQKENIIDESGMPKERFSAEFPKEGPSILRIQQVVRGDSAAYFCASSQPGQGGYEQYFGPGTRLTVT.

The chain has TRBV7-2 and TRBJ2-5; weak D call: TRBD2 (6 bases). Germline V gives CDR1 SGHTA, CDR2 FQGNSA. This CDR3 spans 13 amino acids. V was pared by 5 bases and J by 5 bases, with 12 bases between. CDR3 sequence (DNA): TGTGCCAGCAGCCCCCGGAGGGACGAGACCCAGTACTTC. Its protein is CASSPRRDETQYF.

This chain joins TRBV9 and TRBJ1-2, with 12 bases identical to TRBD1. Germline CDR1 SGDLS, CDR2 YYNGEE. V lost 4 bases, J lost 6 bases, and 13 bases stayed unmatched. The length of the CDR3 is 17 residues. The CDR3 DNA follows: TGTGCCAGCAGCCCTCCGGGACAGGGGGCGCGGGATGATGGCTACACCTTC. This encodes CASSPPGQGARDDGYTF.

The chain carries TRBV19 and TRBJ1-2; TRBD1 is a possible D gene (5 bases). The ends were cut back, 5 bases at V and 7 bases at J, with 23 bases in the middle. Looked up from germline, CDR1 is LNHDA and CDR2 is SQIVND (reference sequence). CDR3 length: 16 amino acids. The CDR3 nucleotides read TGTGCCAGTAGTTGGGTTTTGCAGGGATGGCTGAGTGGCTACACCTTC. Protein product: CASSWVLQGWLSGYTF.

The rearrangement links TRBV5-4 to TRBJ2-3, with D tentatively TRBD2 (6 bases). Germline V lookup: CDR1 SGHNT, CDR2 YYREEE (reference sequence). Trimming took 4 bases from V and 10 from J, leaving 28 bases between them. The CDR3 sequence is 17 residues long. The CDR3 nucleotides read TGTGCCAGCAGCAGAGTTGGGGACTCCGACAATTCCCGACCGCAGTATTTT. It codes for CASSRVGDSDNSRPQYF.

This sequence joins TRBV5-4 and TRBJ2-7; D call uncertain. V dropped 2 bases and J dropped 3 bases, with 12 bases sitting between them. CDR1 and CDR2 (germline): SGHNT, YYREEE (reference sequence). CDR3 length equals 14 residues. This CDR3 is CASSFEQKLYEQYF. CDR3 DNA sequence: TGTGCCAGCAGCTTCGAACAGAAACTCTACGAGCAGTACTTC. The full variable domain, its missing parts supplied by reference TRBV5-4 and TRBJ2-7, is ETGVTQSPTHLIKTRGQQVTLRCSSQSGHNTVSWYQQALGQGPQFIFQYYREEENGRGNFPPRFSGLQFPNYSSELNVNALELDDSALYLCASSFEQKLYEQYFGPGTRLTVT.

The gene calls are TRBV7-3 and TRBJ2-2, with D uncertain. V was cut by 1 base and J by 5 bases, with 11 bases left in between. Germline assignment: CDR1 SGHTA and CDR2 FQGTGA. The CDR3 loop spans 15 amino acids. The CDR3 region is CASSLISSQTGELFF. The CDR3, as DNA: TGTGCCAGCAGCTTAATCTCCTCTCAGACCGGGGAGCTGTTTTTT.

The gene calls are TRBV4-2 and TRBJ1-4; D is uncertain. The CDR3 consists of 15 residues. Germline V gene sequence: CDR1 LGHNA, CDR2 YNFKEQ. The germline V and J ends were trimmed by 0 bases and 4 bases, with 9 bases remaining between them. The CDR3 region has the DNA TGTGCCAGCAGCCAAGAAGCGACTTATAATGAAAAACTGTTTTTT. Protein: CASSQEATYNEKLFF.

The rearrangement uses TRBV18 and TRBJ2-7; D might be TRBD1 (6 bases). Germline V lookup: CDR1 KGHSH, CDR2 LQKENI. V was cut by 5 bases and J by 6 bases, with 23 bases left in between. The CDR3 is made up of 16 amino acids. CDR3 residues: CASSSASRGPPSEQYF. The CDR3 DNA reads as TGTGCCAGCTCATCGGCCTCCAGGGGTCCCCCATCCGAGCAGTACTTC.

CDR3 DNA: TGCGCCAGCAGCTTGGGACAGAACACAGATACGCAGTATTTT. Its translation: CASSLGQNTDTQYF. V gene TRBV5-1 combines with J gene TRBJ2-3; TRBD1 is a possible D gene (5 bases). Germline loops: CDR1 SGHRS, CDR2 YFSETQ. The CDR3 is 14 amino acids. Trimming removed 0 bases from V and 2 bases from J, with 7 bases in between.

The chain employs TRBV18 and TRBJ1-2; 12 positions match TRBD1. The ends lost 0 bases at V and 4 bases at J; junction bases unmatched: 0. This CDR3 is built from 15 residues. CDR1 KGHSH and CDR2 LQKENI come from the germline V gene. The CDR3 region has the DNA TGTGCCAGCTCACCACCGGGACAGGGGGCCTATGGCTACACCTTC. Its translation: CASSPPGQGAYGYTF.

The chain joins TRBV5-5 to TRBJ1-2; the D gene is possibly TRBD1 (6 bases). The CDR3 is made up of 11 amino acids. Germline V CDR1 and CDR2: SGHKS, YYEKEE (reference sequence). Trimming left V 4 bases short and J 9 bases short, with 10 bases between. DNA of the CDR3: TGTGCCAGCAGCCAGGACAGTAGCTACACCTTC. Translating it yields CASSQDSSYTF.

The genes are TRBV18 and TRBJ2-3; D perhaps matches TRBD2 (5 bases). The CDR3 has 16 residues. Germline CDR1 reads KGHSH; CDR2 reads LQKENI. Trimming stripped 1 base from V and 1 base from J, with 12 bases between. The CDR3 coding sequence is TGTGCCAGCTCACCACGAGGGAAGGTAGGCACAGATACGCAGTATTTT. It encodes CASSPRGKVGTDTQYF. Combining the CDR3 with reference TRBV18 and TRBJ2-3 gives the whole variable domain NAGVMQNPRHLVRRRGQEARLRCSPMKGHSHVYWYRQLPEEGLKFMVYLQKENIIDESGMPKERFSAEFPKEGPSILRIQQVVRGDSAAYFCASSPRGKVGTDTQYFGPGTRLTVL.